One sample yielded the 14 T cell receptor beta chains listed below, sequenced in a study of blood T cells in healthy people across ages. Through a sample-barcoded 5' primer and a J-beta primer mix, a second PCR was run for roughly 6 to 12 cycles. TCRdb re-called the 5' RACE reads with MiXCR, one entry per CDR3 protein. The sample holds 1,500,000 or so distinct CDR3 sequences; roughly 60% are singletons and the top ten take 6.5% to 8%. The sequenced sample consisted of blood. These TCRs come from a man aged 18-30 years in good health.

This clonotype was seen more than once but under ten times. The gene calls are TRBV4-1 and TRBJ2-7, with D hard to call. From germline, CDR1 is MGHRA and CDR2 YSYEKL. The CDR3 covers 14 residues. The ends were cut back, 4 bases at V and 0 bases at J, with 10 bases in the middle. The CDR3 sequence is CASSPEFASYEQYF. CDR3 coding DNA: TGCGCCAGCAGCCCCGAGTTCGCCTCCTACGAGCAGTACTTC.

The chain carries TRBV4-1 and TRBJ2-5, with 12 bases that match TRBD2. The J call is uncertain, as TRBJ2-7 better fits the DNA end. This CDR3 region has 17 residues. Germline loops: CDR1 MGHRA, CDR2 YSYEKL. The CDR3 spells CASSQASGRALGHEQYF. CDR3 sequence (DNA): TGCGCCAGCAGCCAAGCTAGCGGGAGGGCCCTCGGCCACGAGCAGTACTTC.

This chain joins TRBV29-1 and TRBJ1-1, with TRBD1 matching 8 bases. The junction had 5 bases not matched to a gene; V was cut back by 4 bases and J by 4 bases. The CDR3 loop spans 13 amino acids. CDR1 and CDR2 (germline): SQVTM, ANQGSEA. The CDR3 is CSVGDGQGTEAFF. CDR3 sequence (DNA): TGCAGCGTTGGGGACGGACAGGGCACTGAAGCTTTCTTT.

This chain uses TRBV29-1 with TRBJ2-3, with TRBD2 matching 11 bases. Germline CDR1 is SQVTM and CDR2 is ANQGSEA. The CDR3 extends over 15 amino acids. With V trimmed by 6 bases and J by 5 bases, 10 bases remained unmatched. The CDR3 is CSVPRLAGGIDTQYF. The CDR3 DNA sequence: TGCAGCGTCCCGAGGCTAGCGGGAGGAATAGATACGCAGTATTTT.

This clonotype occurred a few times. V and J are TRBV4-1 and TRBJ2-2; 8 positions agree with TRBD1. With 0 bases clipped from V and 5 bases from J, the junction kept 5 bases outside the gene matches. Germline V lookup: CDR1 MGHRA, CDR2 YSYEKL. The CDR3 is made up of 16 amino acids. For the CDR3, the DNA is TGCGCCAGCAGCCAAGACCAGGGGGCTTGGACCGGGGAGCTGTTTTTT. This translates into CASSQDQGAWTGELFF.

The CDR3 DNA follows: TGCTCCCCGGGAGACCTTAGCACAGATACGCAGTATTTT. It specifies CSPGDLSTDTQYF. V gene TRBV20-1 combines with J gene TRBJ2-3; a weak D match, TRBD2 (6 bases). CDR1 and CDR2 (germline): DFQATT, SNEGSKA (reference sequence). The CDR3 covers 13 residues.

CDR3 amino acids: CSASDGGGNGYTF. Written as DNA, the CDR3 is TGCAGTGCTAGTGACGGGGGGGGAAACGGCTACACCTTC. V gene TRBV20-1 combines with J gene TRBJ1-2; tentative D call: TRBD1 (5 bases). V was trimmed by 3 bases and J by 8 bases, leaving 16 bases between them. Germline V gene lookup returns CDR1 DFQATT and CDR2 SNEGSKA (reference sequence). The CDR3 totals 13 residues.

This clonotype occurred a few times. V is TRBV4-1 and J is TRBJ2-5; 8 positions agree with TRBD2. V shed 3 bases and J 1 base; nucleotides not matched to a gene: 4. There are 15 residues in the CDR3. Germline loops: CDR1 MGHRA, CDR2 YSYEKL. The CDR3 DNA reads TGCGCCAGCAGCCAGATCGGACTAGCCCAAGAGACCCAGTACTTC. Translated: CASSQIGLAQETQYF.

The chain employs TRBV6-2 or TRBV6-3 and TRBJ1-6; the D gene is possibly TRBD1 (6 bases). V gave up 0 bases and J gave up 0 bases, with 18 bases separating them. CDR3 size: 20 residues. Germline V gene sequence: CDR1 MNHEY, CDR2 SVGEGT. The CDR3 nucleotides read TGTGCCAGCAGTTACTCAACCAGGGGCCCAGAAAGCTCCTATAATTCACCCCTCCACTTT. Translation gives CASSYSTRGPESSYNSPLHF.

This clonotype was detected only a few times. This chain uses TRBV29-1 with TRBJ1-2; maybe TRBD1 (6 bases). From germline, CDR1 is SQVTM and CDR2 ANQGSEA. This CDR3 spans 11 amino acids. Trimming cost V 7 bases and J 6 bases, with 12 bases left between them. The CDR3 DNA is TGCAGCGGATCGGACAGCAATGGCTACACCTTC. It encodes CSGSDSNGYTF.

This chain uses TRBV2 with TRBJ1-2, with a weak D call TRBD1 (5 bases). Per germline, CDR1 SNHLY and CDR2 FYNNEI. The V gene lost 4 bases and the J gene lost 2 bases, with 14 bases spanning the gap. The CDR3 is 15 amino acids. As DNA, the CDR3 is TGTGCCAGCAGTGTAGGGACCTCAGGAAACTATGGCTACACCTTC. Translated, it gives CASSVGTSGNYGYTF.

V usage is TRBV27 and J usage is TRBJ1-2; D is undetermined. The CDR3 runs 16 residues. V dropped 5 bases and J dropped 1 base, with 17 bases sitting between them. Germline V lookup: CDR1 MNHEY, CDR2 SMNVEV (reference sequence). DNA for the CDR3: TGTGCCAGCAGTCCCGGAACAAAGACGGTTAACTATGGCTACACCTTC. As protein: CASSPGTKTVNYGYTF.

The V call is TRBV30, the J call TRBJ1-2; D is unresolved. The CDR3 contains 10 residues. Trimming pared 7 bases from V and 7 bases from J, leaving 10 bases between. The germline V gene has CDR1 GTSNPN and CDR2 SVGIG (reference sequence). This CDR3 reads CAFIERGYTF. The CDR3 DNA reads TGTGCCTTCATCGAACGTGGCTACACCTTC. The whole variable domain, filled in from reference TRBV30 and TRBJ1-2, reads SQTIHQWPATLVQPVGSPLSLECTVEGTSNPNLYWYRQAAGRGLQLLFYSVGIGQISSEVPQNLSASRPQDRQFILSSKKLLLSDSGFYLCAFIERGYTFGSGTRLTVV.

This clonotype has at least ten counts. This chain connects TRBV20-1 to TRBJ2-7, with TRBD2 matching over 9 bases. CDR3 length: 14 amino acids. CDR1 and CDR2 (germline): DFQATT, SNEGSKA (reference sequence). Trimming cost V 5 bases and J 1 base; bases outside gene matches: 6. The CDR3 DNA sequence: TGCAGTGCTTCAAGCGGGGGGCTGTCCTACGAGCAGTACTTC. Amino acid sequence: CSASSGGLSYEQYF.